This T cell receptor (beta chain) was identified in a study of T cell responses to AZD1222 COVID-19 vaccine. Study-wide points: The breadth and depth of Spike-specific TCRs increased once two AZD1222 doses had been given. Regions 160-218 and 743-854 held dominance among vaccine-associated CD4 TCRs, which spanned spike. In a largely white British group with more females than males, clonal diversity was possibly underestimated.

The repertoire was sequenced with immunoSEQ multiplex PCR; TCRdb's copy has only in-frame clones and lacks some. The profile shows 140,000 to 150,000 clones, 85% to 90% of them singletons. With V trimmed by 0 bases and J by 5 bases, 6 bases remained unmatched. CDR1 and CDR2 (germline): MNHEY, SVGAGI. There are 16 residues in the CDR3. Concerning this clone itself: Its antigen remains unknown.

The sequences come from peripheral blood, collected on day 0 of AZD1222 vaccination. The receptor was derived from an adult in good health. The chain has TRBV6-5 and TRBJ1-4, with 7 bases lining up with TRBD1. The CDR3 region has the DNA TGTGCCAGCAGTTACTCGAAGGGAGGGGGCAATGAAAAACTGTTTTTT. Encoded protein: CASSYSKGGGNEKLFF.